Shown below are 12 T cell receptor beta chains from a single sample sequenced in a study of lymphopenia after photon versus proton radiotherapy. Sequencing used immunoSEQ multiplex PCR; TCRdb keeps in-frame clones, though not all of them. The sample lists about 16,000 clones; approximately 91% were seen once. Material: peripheral blood, obtained from a patient treated with proton-based radiotherapy. The receptors come from a woman aged 55-69 years with cholangiocarcinoma. Some clones in this sample may be carry-over from other donors' samples.

V usage is TRBV6-5 and J usage is TRBJ1-2; possibly TRBD1 for D (5 bases). Germline V lookup: CDR1 MNHEY, CDR2 SVGAGI. This CDR3 is 14 amino acids long. Trimming took 8 bases from V and 7 from J, leaving 20 bases between them. CDR3 sequence: CASYSGLPVGGYTF. For the CDR3, the DNA is TGTGCCAGCTACTCGGGACTCCCAGTGGGTGGCTACACCTTC.

A single count supports this clone. The chain recombines TRBV5-1 with TRBJ1-1, with 7 bases aligning to TRBD1. Germline V gene data show CDR1 as SGHRS and CDR2 as YFSETQ. The CDR3 covers 14 residues. With V trimmed by 2 bases and J by 3 bases, 4 bases remained unmatched. The CDR3 here is CASSLQGKDTEAFF. The DNA of the CDR3 is TGCGCCAGCAGCTTACAGGGGAAGGACACTGAAGCTTTCTTT.

The chain joins TRBV11-2 to TRBJ1-6; D gene uncertain. The V end lost 5 bases, the J end lost 4 bases, and 15 bases lay between the germline ends. The CDR3 sequence is 16 residues long. Germline V gene sequence: CDR1 SGHAT, CDR2 FQNNGV. The CDR3 sequence: CASSPSLRGYNSPLHF. DNA of the CDR3: TGTGCCAGCAGCCCCTCTCTTAGAGGATATAATTCACCCCTCCACTTT.

This chain links TRBV18 with TRBJ1-1, with D uncertain. V shed 4 bases and J shed 10 bases, with 16 bases lying between them. Germline loops: CDR1 KGHSH, CDR2 LQKENI. The CDR3 runs 13 residues. DNA for the CDR3: TGTGCCAGCTCACAGATCGGGAGGGAGGCAGCTTTCTTT. This sequence encodes CASSQIGREAAFF. The variable domain in full, completed from reference TRBV18 and TRBJ1-1, reads NAGVMQNPRHLVRRRGQEARLRCSPMKGHSHVYWYRQLPEEGLKFMVYLQKENIIDESGMPKERFSAEFPKEGPSILRIQQVVRGDSAAYFCASSQIGREAAFFGQGTRLTVV.

The genes are TRBV7-3 and TRBJ1-3; no definite D call. V was cut by 5 bases and J by 4 bases, with 18 bases left in between. The CDR3 consists of 16 residues. The germline V gene encodes CDR1 SGHTA and CDR2 FQGTGA. CDR3 sequence reads: CASSPTGPSVGNTIYF. Here the CDR3 DNA reads TGTGCCAGCAGCCCTACGGGTCCCTCCGTGGGAAACACCATATATTTT.

The chain recombines TRBV7-2 with TRBJ2-2; D might be TRBD2 (6 bases). V was clipped by 5 bases and J by 0 bases, with 13 bases between them. This CDR3 region has 16 residues. Germline V gene lookup returns CDR1 SGHTA and CDR2 FQGNSA. The CDR3 DNA sequence: TGTGCCAGCAGCCGGGACTCAATACCGAACACCGGGGAGCTGTTTTTT. This sequence encodes CASSRDSIPNTGELFF.

The V call is TRBV18, the J call TRBJ1-4, with TRBD1 as a possible D gene (5 bases). Trimming removed 3 bases at V and 7 bases at J, with 15 bases between. CDR1 and CDR2 (germline): KGHSH, LQKENI. The CDR3 sequence is 15 residues long. The CDR3 sequence: CASSPSIGVGEKLFF. The CDR3 bases are TGTGCCAGCTCACCTTCGATAGGGGTGGGTGAAAAACTGTTTTTT. The full variable domain, in which reference TRBV18 and TRBJ1-4 provide the parts outside the CDR3, is NAGVMQNPRHLVRRRGQEARLRCSPMKGHSHVYWYRQLPEEGLKFMVYLQKENIIDESGMPKERFSAEFPKEGPSILRIQQVVRGDSAAYFCASSPSIGVGEKLFFGSGTQLSVL.

This CDR3 reads CASSGDSYGYTF. The CDR3 bases are TGTGCCAGCAGTGGGGACAGCTATGGCTACACCTTC. The V call is TRBV2, the J call TRBJ1-2, with 7 bases fitting TRBD1. Germline CDR1 is SNHLY and CDR2 is FYNNEI. V shed 4 bases and J 4 bases; nucleotides not matched to a gene: 0. This CDR3 spans 12 amino acids.

The J gene is TRBJ2-7, the V gene TRBV29-1, with D tentatively TRBD1 or TRBD2 (5 bases each). CDR3 length: 12 amino acids. The V end was cut by 4 bases, the J end by 4 bases, with 11 bases between. Germline V gives CDR1 SQVTM, CDR2 ANQGSEA. The CDR3 protein is CSVGGAVYEQYF. The CDR3 DNA sequence: TGCAGCGTTGGAGGGGCCGTATACGAGCAGTACTTC.

This chain joins TRBV18 and TRBJ2-3; 10 nucleotides agree with TRBD1. The CDR3 sequence is 15 residues long. V dropped 6 bases and J dropped 1; count of bases not matched to a gene: 4. The germline V gene encodes CDR1 KGHSH and CDR2 LQKENI. The CDR3 loop reads CASSPGTGGTDTQYF. CDR3 DNA: TGTGCCAGCTCCCCCGGGACAGGGGGCACAGATACGCAGTATTTT.

The V and J genes are TRBV2 and TRBJ1-4; D perhaps matches TRBD1 (5 bases). Germline CDR1 is SNHLY and CDR2 is FYNNEI. Trimming shortened V by 7 bases and J by 7 bases, and 16 bases separated the two germline ends. The CDR3 has 14 amino acids. CDR3 bases: TGTGCCAGCATTCCGACAAAGAGGGGTGAAAAACTGTTTTTT. Its protein product is CASIPTKRGEKLFF.

The chain combines TRBV6-4 with TRBJ2-7; D remains unclear. This CDR3 region has 14 residues. Germline V lookup: CDR1 MRHNA, CDR2 SNTAGT. Trimming shortened V by 2 bases and J by 2 bases, and 10 bases separated the two germline ends. The CDR3: CASSDVDKPYEQYF. The DNA for the CDR3 is TGTGCCAGCAGTGACGTTGACAAGCCCTACGAGCAGTACTTC.